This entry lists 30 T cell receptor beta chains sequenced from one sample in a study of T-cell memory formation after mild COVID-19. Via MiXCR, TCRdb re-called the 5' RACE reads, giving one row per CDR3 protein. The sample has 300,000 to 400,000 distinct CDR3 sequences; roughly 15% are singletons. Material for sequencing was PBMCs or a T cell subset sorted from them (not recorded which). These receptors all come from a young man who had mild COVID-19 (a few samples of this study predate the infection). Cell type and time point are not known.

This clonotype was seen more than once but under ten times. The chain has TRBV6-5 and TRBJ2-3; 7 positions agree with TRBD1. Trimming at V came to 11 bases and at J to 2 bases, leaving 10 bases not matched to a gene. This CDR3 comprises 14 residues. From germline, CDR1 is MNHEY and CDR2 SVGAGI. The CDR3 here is CAVRGQGTTDTQYF. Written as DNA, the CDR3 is TGTGCCGTTAGGGGGCAGGGGACCACAGATACGCAGTATTTT.

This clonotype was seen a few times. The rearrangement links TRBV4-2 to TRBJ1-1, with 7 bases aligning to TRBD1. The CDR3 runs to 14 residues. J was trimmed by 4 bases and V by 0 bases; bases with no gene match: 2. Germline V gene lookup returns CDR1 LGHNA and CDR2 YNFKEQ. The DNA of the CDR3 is TGTGCCAGCAGCCAAGAACAGGGGAGCACTGAAGCTTTCTTT. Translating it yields CASSQEQGSTEAFF.

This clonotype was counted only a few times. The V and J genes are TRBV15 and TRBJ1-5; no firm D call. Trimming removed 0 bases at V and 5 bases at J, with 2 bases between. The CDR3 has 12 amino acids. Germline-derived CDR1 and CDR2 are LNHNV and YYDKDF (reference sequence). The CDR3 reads CATSRDYQPQHF. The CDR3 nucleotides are TGTGCCACCAGCAGAGACTATCAGCCCCAGCATTTT.

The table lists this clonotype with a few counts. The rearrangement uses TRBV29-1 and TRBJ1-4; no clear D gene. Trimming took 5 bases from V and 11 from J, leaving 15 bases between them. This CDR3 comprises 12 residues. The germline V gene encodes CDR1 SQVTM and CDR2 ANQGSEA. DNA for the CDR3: TGCAGCGTTAGCCAGGATGTCGAGAAACTGTTTTTT. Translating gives CSVSQDVEKLFF.

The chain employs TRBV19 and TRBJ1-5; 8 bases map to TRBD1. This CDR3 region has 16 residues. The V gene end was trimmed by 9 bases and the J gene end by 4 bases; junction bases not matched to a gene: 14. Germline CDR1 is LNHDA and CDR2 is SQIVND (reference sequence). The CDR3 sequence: CASGEEAGGLNQPQHF. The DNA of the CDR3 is TGTGCCAGCGGGGAGGAGGCAGGGGGCTTAAATCAGCCCCAGCATTTT.

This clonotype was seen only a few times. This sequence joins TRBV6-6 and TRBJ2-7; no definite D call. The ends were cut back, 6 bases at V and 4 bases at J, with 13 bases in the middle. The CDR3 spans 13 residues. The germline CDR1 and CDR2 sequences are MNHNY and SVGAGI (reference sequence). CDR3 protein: CASRIDWRYEQYV. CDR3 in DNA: TGTGCCAGCAGGATTGACTGGCGGTACGAGCAGTACGTC.

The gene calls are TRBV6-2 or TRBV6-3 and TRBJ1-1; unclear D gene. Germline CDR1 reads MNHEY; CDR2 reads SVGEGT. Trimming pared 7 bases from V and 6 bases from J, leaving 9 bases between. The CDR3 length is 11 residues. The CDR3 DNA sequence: TGTGCCAGCACTCAGAGTTCTGAAGCTTTCTTT. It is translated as CASTQSSEAFF.

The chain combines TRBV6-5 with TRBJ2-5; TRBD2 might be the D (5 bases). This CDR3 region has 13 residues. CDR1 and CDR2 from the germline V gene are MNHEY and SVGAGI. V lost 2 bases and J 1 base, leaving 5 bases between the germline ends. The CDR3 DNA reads TGTGCCAGCAGTTACAGCGGCCAAGAGACCCAGTACTTC. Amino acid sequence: CASSYSGQETQYF.

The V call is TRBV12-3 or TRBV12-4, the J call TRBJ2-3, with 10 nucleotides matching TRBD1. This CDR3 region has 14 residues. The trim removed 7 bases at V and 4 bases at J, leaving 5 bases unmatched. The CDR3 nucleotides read TGTGCCAGCACTCAAGGGACAGGGGCAGATACGCAGTATTTT. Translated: CASTQGTGADTQYF.

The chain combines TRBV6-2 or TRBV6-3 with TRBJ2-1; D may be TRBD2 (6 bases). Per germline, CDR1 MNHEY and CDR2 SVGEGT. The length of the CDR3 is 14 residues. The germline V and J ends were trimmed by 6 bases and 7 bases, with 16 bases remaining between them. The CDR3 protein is CASRDGGFTNEQFF. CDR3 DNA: TGTGCCAGCAGGGATGGGGGGTTTACGAATGAGCAGTTCTTC.

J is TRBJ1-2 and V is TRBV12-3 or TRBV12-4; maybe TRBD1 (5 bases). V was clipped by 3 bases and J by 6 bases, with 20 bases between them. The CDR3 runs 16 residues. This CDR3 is CASSFLSTWQGDGYTF. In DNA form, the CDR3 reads TGTGCCAGCAGTTTTCTCTCTACGTGGCAGGGAGATGGCTACACCTTC.

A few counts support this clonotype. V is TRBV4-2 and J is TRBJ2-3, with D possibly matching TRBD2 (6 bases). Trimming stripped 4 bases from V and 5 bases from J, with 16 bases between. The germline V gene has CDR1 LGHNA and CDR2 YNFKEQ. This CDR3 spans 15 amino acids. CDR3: CASSLGVGGGDTQYF. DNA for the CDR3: TGTGCCAGCAGCCTAGGGGTCGGGGGAGGAGATACGCAGTATTTT.

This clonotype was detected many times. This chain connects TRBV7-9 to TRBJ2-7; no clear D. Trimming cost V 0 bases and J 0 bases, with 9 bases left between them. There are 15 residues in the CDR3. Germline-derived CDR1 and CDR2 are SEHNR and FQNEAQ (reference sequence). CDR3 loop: CASSLAGPSSYEQYF. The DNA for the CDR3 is TGTGCCAGCAGCTTAGCAGGGCCCTCCTCCTACGAGCAGTACTTC. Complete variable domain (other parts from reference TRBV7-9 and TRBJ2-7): DTGVSQNPRHKITKRGQNVTFRCDPISEHNRLYWYRQTLGQGPEFLTYFQNEAQLEKSRLLSDRFSAERPKGSFSTLEIQRTEQGDSAMYLCASSLAGPSSYEQYFGPGTRLTVT.

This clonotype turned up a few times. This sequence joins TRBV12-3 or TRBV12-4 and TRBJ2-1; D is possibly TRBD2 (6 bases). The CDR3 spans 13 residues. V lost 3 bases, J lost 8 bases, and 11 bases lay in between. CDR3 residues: CASSLRGNHEQFF. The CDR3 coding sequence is TGTGCCAGCAGTTTGCGGGGAAACCATGAGCAGTTCTTC.

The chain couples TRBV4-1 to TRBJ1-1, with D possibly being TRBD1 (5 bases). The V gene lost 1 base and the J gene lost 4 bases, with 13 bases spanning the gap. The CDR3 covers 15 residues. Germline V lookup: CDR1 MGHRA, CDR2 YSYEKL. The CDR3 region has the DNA TGCGCCAGCAGCCAAGTGATGGTGAGGGGCACTGAAGCTTTCTTT. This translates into CASSQVMVRGTEAFF.

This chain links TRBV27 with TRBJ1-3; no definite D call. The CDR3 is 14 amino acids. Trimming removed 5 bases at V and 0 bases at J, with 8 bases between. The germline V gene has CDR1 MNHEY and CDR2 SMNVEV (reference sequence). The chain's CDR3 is CASSVTYSGNTIYF. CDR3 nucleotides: TGTGCCAGCAGTGTGACATACTCTGGAAACACCATATATTTT.

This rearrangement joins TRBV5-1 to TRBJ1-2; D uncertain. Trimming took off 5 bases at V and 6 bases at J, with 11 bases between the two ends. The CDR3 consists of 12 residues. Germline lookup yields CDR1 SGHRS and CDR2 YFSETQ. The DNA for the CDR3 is TGCGCCAGCAGTCCCTCGGAGAATGGCTACACCTTC. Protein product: CASSPSENGYTF.

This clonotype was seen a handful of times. The DNA of the CDR3 is TGCAGTGCGGAAAGACTAGCGGACAACACAGATACGCAGTATTTT. Protein sequence: CSAERLADNTDTQYF. The chain is built from TRBV20-1 and TRBJ2-3; 9 nucleotides agree with TRBD2. The CDR3 totals 15 residues. The germline gives CDR1 DFQATT, CDR2 SNEGSKA (reference sequence). J gave up 2 bases and V 6 bases, and 9 bases lay outside the gene matches.

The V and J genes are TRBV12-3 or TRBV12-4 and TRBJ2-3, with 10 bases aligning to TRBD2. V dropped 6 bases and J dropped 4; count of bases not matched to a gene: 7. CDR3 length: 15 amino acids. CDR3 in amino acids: CASRPGTSVADTQYF. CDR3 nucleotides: TGTGCCAGCAGGCCCGGGACTAGCGTCGCAGATACGCAGTATTTT.

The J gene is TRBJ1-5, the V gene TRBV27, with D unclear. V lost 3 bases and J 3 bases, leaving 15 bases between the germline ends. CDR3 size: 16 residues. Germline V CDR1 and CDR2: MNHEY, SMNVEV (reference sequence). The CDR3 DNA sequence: TGTGCCAGCAGTTTGAAAGGGTTGGGCTCCAATCAGCCCCAGCATTTT. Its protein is CASSLKGLGSNQPQHF.

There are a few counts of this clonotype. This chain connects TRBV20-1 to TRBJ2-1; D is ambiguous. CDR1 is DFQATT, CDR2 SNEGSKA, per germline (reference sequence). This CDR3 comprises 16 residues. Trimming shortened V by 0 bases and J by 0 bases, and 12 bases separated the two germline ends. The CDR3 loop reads CSARDLRLLSYNEQFF. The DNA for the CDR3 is TGCAGTGCTAGAGATCTACGGCTCCTCTCCTACAATGAGCAGTTCTTC.

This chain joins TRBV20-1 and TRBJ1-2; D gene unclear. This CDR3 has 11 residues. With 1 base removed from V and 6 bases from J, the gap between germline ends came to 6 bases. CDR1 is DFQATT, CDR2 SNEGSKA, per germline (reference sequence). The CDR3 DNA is TGCAGTGCTAGAGCCCTTGATGGCTACACCTTC. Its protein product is CSARALDGYTF.

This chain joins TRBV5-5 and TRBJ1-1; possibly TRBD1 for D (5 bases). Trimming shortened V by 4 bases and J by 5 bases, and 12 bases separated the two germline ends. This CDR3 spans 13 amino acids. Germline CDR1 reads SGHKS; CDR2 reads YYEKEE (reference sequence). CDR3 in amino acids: CASSMLGRTEAFF. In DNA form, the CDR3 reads TGTGCCAGCAGCATGCTGGGGCGGACTGAAGCTTTCTTT.

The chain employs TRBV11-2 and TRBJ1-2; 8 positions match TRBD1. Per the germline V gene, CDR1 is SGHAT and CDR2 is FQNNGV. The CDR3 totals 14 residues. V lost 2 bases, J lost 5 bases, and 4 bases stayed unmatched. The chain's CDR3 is CASSLPGGRYGYTF. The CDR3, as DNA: TGTGCCAGCAGCTTACCAGGGGGCCGATATGGCTACACCTTC.

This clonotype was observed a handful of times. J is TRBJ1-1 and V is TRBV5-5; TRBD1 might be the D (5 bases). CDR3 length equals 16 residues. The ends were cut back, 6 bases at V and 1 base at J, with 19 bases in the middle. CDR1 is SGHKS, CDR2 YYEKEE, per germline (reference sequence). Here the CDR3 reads CASIGGGRTGNTEAFF. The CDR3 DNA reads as TGTGCCAGCATCGGCGGGGGTAGGACGGGGAACACTGAAGCTTTCTTT.

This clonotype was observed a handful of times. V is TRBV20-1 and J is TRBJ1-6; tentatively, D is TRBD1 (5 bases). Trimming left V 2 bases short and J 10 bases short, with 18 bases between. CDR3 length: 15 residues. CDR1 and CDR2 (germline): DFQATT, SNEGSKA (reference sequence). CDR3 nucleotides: TGCAGTGCTAGACCCCCCCAGGGTATATTCTCACCCCTCCACTTT. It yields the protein CSARPPQGIFSPLHF.

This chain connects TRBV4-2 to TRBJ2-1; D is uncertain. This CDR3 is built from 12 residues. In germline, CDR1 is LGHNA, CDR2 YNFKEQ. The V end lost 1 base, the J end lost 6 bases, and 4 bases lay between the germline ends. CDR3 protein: CASSQGANEQFF. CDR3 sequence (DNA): TGTGCCAGCAGCCAAGGTGCCAATGAGCAGTTCTTC.

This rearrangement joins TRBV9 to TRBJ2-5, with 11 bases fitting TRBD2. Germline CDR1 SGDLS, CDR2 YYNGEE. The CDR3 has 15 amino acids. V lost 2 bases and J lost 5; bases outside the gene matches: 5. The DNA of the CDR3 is TGTGCCAGCAGCGTTCTAGCGGGGGGAAGGGAGACCCAGTACTTC. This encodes CASSVLAGGRETQYF. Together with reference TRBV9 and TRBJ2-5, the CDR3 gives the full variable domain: DSGVTQTPKHLITATGQRVTLRCSPRSGDLSVYWYQQSLDQGLQFLIQYYNGEERAKGNILERFSAQQFPDLHSELNLSSLELGDSALYFCASSVLAGGRETQYFGPGTRLLVL.

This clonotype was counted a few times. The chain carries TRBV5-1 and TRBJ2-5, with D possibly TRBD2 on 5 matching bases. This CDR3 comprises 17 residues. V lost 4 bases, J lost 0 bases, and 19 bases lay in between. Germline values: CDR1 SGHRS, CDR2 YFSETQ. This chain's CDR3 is CASSRELGHENQETQYF. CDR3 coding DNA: TGCGCCAGCAGCCGGGAACTAGGTCACGAGAACCAAGAGACCCAGTACTTC.

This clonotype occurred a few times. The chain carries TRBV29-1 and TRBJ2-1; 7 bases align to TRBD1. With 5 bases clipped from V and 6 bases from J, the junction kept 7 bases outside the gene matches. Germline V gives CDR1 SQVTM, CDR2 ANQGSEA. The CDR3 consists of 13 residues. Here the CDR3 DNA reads TGCAGCGTTACAGGGGATCAGGTCAATGAGCAGTTCTTC. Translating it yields CSVTGDQVNEQFF.